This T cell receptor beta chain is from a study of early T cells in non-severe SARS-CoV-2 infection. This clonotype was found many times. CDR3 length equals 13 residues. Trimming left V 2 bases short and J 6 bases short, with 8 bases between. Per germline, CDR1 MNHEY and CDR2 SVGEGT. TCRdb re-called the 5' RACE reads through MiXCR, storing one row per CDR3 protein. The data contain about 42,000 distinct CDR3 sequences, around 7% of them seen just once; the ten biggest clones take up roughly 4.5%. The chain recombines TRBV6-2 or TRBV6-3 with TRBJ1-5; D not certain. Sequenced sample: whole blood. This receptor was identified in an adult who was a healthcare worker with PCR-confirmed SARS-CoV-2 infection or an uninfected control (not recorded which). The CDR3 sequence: CASSYGGGQPQHF. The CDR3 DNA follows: TGTGCCAGCAGTTACGGTGGAGGTCAGCCCCAGCATTTT.